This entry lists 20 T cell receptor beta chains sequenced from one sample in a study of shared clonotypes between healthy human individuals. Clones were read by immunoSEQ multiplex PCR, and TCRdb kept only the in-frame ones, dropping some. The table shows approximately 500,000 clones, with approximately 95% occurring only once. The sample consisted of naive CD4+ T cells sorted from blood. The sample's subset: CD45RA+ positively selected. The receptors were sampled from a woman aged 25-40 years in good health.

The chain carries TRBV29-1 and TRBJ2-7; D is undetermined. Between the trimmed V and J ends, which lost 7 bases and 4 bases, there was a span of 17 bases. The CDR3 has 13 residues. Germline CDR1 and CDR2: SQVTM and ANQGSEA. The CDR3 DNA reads TGCAGCGCGGTCCGCGAGACGCAATACGAGCAGTACTTC. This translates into CSAVRETQYEQYF.

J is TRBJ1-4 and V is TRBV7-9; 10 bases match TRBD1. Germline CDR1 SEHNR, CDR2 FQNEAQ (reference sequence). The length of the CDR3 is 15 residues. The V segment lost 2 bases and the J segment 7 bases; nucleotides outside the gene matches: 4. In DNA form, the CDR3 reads TGTGCCAGCAGCTTAATTGGGGACAGGGGTGAAAAACTGTTTTTT. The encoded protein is CASSLIGDRGEKLFF.

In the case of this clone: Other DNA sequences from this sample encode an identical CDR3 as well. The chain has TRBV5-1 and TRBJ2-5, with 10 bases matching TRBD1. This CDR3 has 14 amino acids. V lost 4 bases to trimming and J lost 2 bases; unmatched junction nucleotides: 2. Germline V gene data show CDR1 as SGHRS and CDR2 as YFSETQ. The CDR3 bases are TGCGCCAGCAGCCCGGACAGGGGGCAAGAGACCCAGTACTTC. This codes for CASSPDRGQETQYF.

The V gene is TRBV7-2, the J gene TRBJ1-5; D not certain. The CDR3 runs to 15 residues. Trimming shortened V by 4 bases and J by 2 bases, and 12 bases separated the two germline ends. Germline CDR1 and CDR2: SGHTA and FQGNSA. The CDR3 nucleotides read TGTGCCAGCAGCTCACAAACTTCAGGCAATCAGCCCCAGCATTTT. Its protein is CASSSQTSGNQPQHF.

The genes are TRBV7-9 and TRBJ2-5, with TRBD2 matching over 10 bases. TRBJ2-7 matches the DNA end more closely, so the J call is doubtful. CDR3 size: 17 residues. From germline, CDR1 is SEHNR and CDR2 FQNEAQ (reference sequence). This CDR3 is CASSSYYTSGITYEQYF. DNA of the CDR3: TGTGCCAGCAGCTCCTACTACACTAGCGGGATAACCTACGAGCAGTACTTC.

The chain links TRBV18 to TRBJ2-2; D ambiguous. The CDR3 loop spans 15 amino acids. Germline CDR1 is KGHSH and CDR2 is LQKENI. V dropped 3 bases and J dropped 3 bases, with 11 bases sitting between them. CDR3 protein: CASSPQEKDTGELFF. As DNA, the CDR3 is TGTGCCAGCTCACCTCAGGAGAAGGACACCGGGGAGCTGTTTTTT.

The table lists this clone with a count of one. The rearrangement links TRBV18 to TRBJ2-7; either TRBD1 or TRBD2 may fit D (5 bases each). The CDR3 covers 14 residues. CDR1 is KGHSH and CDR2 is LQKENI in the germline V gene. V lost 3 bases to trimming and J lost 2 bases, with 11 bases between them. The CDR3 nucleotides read TGTGCCAGCTCACCGGGACCGCAAGCCTACGAGCAGTACTTC. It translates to CASSPGPQAYEQYF. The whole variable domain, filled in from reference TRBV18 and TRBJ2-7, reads NAGVMQNPRHLVRRRGQEARLRCSPMKGHSHVYWYRQLPEEGLKFMVYLQKENIIDESGMPKERFSAEFPKEGPSILRIQQVVRGDSAAYFCASSPGPQAYEQYFGPGTRLTVT.

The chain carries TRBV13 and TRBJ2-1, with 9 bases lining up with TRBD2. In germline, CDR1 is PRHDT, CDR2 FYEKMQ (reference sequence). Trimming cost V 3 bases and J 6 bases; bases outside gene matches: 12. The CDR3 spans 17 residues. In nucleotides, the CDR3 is TGTGCCAGCAGCTTCAACCCCCTAGCGGGAAAAATCAATGAGCAGTTCTTC. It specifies CASSFNPLAGKINEQFF.

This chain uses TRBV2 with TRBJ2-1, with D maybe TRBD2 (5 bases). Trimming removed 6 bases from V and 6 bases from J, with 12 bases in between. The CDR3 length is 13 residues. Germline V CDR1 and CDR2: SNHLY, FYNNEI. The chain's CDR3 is CASSGLGSNEQFF. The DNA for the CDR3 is TGTGCCAGCAGCGGACTGGGGTCCAATGAGCAGTTCTTC.

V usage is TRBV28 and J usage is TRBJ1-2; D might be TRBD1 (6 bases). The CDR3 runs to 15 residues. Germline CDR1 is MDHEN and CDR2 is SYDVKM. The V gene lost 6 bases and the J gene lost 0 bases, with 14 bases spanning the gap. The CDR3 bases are TGTGCCAGCAGCCAGGGGAACAGTCCTAACTATGGCTACACCTTC. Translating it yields CASSQGNSPNYGYTF.

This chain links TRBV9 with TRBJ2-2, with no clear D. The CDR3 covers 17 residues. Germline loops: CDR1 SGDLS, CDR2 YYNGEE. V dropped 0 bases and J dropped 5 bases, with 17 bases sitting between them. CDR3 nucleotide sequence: TGTGCCAGCAGCGTAGCTTCCCCAGCGAAGGGAACCGGGGAGCTGTTTTTT. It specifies CASSVASPAKGTGELFF.

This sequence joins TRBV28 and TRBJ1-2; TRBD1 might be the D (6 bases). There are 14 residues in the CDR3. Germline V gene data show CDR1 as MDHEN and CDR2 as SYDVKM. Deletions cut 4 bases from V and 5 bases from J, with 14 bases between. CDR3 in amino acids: CASSSPGQLYGYTF. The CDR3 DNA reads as TGTGCCAGCAGTTCACCCGGACAGCTTTATGGCTACACCTTC.

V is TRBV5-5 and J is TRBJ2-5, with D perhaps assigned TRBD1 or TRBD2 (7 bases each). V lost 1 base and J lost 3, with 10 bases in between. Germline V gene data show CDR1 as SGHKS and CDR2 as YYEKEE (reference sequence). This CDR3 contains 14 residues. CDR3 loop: CASSLSGTEETQYF. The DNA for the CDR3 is TGTGCCAGCAGCTTGAGCGGGACAGAAGAGACCCAGTACTTC.

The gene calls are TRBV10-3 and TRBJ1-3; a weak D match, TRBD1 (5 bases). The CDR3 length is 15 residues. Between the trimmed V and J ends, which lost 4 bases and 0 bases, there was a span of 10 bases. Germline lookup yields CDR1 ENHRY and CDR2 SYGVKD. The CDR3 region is CAISAGTDSGNTIYF. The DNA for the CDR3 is TGTGCCATCAGTGCCGGGACCGACTCTGGAAACACCATATATTTT.

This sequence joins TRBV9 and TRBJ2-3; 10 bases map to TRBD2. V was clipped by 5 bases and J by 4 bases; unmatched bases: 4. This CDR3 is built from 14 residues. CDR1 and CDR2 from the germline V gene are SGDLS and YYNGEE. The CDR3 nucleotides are TGTGCCAGCAGAATAGCGGGAGGTGCAGATACGCAGTATTTT. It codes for CASRIAGGADTQYF.

The CDR3 loop reads CASSARDRGTNEQYF. The DNA for the CDR3 is TGCGCCAGCAGCGCCAGGGACAGGGGGACTAACGAGCAGTACTTC. The V and J genes are TRBV10-2 and TRBJ2-7; 11 bases align to TRBD1. V lost 6 bases, J lost 5 bases, and 9 bases stayed unmatched. This CDR3 is 15 amino acids long. The germline CDR1 and CDR2 sequences are WSHSY and SAAADI.

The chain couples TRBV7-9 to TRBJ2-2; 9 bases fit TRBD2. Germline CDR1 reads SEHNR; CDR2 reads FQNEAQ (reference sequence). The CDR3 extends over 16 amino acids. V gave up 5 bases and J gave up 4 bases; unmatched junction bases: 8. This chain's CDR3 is CASSGREGRVTGELFF. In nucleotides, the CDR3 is TGTGCCAGCAGCGGGCGGGAGGGGCGCGTCACCGGGGAGCTGTTTTTT. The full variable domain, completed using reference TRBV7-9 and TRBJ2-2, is DTGVSQNPRHKITKRGQNVTFRCDPISEHNRLYWYRQTLGQGPEFLTYFQNEAQLEKSRLLSDRFSAERPKGSFSTLEIQRTEQGDSAMYLCASSGREGRVTGELFFGEGSRLTVL.

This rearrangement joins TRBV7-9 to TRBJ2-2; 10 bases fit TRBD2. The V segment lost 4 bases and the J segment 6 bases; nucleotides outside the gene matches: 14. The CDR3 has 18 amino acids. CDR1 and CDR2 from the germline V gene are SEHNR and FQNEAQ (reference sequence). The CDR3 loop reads CASSSGWTSGVGAGELFF. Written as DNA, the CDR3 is TGTGCCAGCAGCTCCGGGTGGACTAGCGGTGTTGGGGCCGGGGAGCTGTTTTTT.

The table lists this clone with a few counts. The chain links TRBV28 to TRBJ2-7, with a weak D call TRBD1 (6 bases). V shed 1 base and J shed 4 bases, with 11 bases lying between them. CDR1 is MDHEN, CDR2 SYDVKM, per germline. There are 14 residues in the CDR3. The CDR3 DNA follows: TGTGCCAGCAGTTTATATGGACAGTCGTACGAGCAGTACTTC. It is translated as CASSLYGQSYEQYF.

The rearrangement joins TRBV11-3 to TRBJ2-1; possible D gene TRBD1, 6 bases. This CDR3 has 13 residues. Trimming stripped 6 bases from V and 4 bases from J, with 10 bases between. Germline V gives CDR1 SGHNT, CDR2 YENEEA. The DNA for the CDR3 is TGTGCCAGCAGTCCAACAGGGTACAATGAGCAGTTCTTC. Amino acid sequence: CASSPTGYNEQFF.